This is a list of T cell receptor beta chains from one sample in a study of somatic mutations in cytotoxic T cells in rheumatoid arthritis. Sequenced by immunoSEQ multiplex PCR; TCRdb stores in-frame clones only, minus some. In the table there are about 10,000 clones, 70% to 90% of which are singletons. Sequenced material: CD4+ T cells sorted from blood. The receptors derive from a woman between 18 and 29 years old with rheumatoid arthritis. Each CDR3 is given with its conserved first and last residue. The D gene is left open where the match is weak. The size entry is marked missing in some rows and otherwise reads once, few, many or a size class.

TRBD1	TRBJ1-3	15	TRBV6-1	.	TGTGCCAGCAGTCGGGACAGGGAAAGGGGAAACACCATATATTTT	CASSRDRERGNTIYF
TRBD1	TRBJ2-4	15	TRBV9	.	TGTGCCAGCAGCCCCGGACAGGGGTACGGGGACATTCAGTACTTC	CASSPGQGYGDIQYF
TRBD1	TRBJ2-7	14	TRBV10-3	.	TGTGCCATCAGTAAACAGGGGGCGACGTACGAGCAGTACTTC	CAISKQGATYEQYF
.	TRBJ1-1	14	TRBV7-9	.	TGTGCCAGCAGCTTCCAGGGTTTGAACACTGAAGCTTTCTTT	CASSFQGLNTEAFF
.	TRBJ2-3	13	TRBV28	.	TGTGCCAACGGGGACTCTAGCACAGATACGCAGTATTTT	CANGDSSTDTQYF
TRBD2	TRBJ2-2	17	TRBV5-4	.	TGTGCCAGCAGCCCACCCGGGACTAGCGGGAGCACCGGGGAGCTGTTTTTT	CASSPPGTSGSTGELFF
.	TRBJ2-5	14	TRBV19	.	TGTGCCAGTAGTACGAGGTTGGGCCAAGAGACCCAGTACTTC	CASSTRLGQETQYF
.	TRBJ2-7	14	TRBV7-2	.	TGTGCCAGCAGCTCCCCGGGACTTTACCCCACGCAGTACTTC	CASSSPGLYPTQYF
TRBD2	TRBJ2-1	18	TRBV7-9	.	TGTGCCAGCAGCTTAGCGATGGGTCTAGCGGGAGGTCGTAATGAGCAGTTCTTC	CASSLAMGLAGGRNEQFF
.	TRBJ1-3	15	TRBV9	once	TGTGCCAGCAGCGTATTGCGGGACTCTGGAAACACCATATATTTT	CASSVLRDSGNTIYF
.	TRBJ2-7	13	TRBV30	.	TGTGCCTGGAGTAGGAACCGAGAGGGCGAGCAGTACTTC	CAWSRNREGEQYF
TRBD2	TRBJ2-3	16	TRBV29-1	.	TGCAGCCCCAAAGGCAAGGCTAGCGGATCCACAGATACGCAGTATTTT	CSPKGKASGSTDTQYF
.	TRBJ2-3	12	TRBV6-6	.	TGTGCCAGCAGTTGGGACATAGATACGCAGTATTTT	CASSWDIDTQYF
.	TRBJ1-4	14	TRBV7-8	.	TGTGCCAGCACCAAATCGGGAGGGGGGGAAAAACTGTTTTTT	CASTKSGGGEKLFF
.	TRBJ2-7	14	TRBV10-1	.	TGCGCCAGCAGACCGGGATCTGGCTCCTACGAGCAGTACTTC	CASRPGSGSYEQYF
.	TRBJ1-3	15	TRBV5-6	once	TGTGCCAGCAGCGCCTCCGGGATCTCTGGAAACACCATATATTTT	CASSASGISGNTIYF
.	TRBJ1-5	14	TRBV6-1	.	TGTGCCAGCAGCCGGACAGATAGCAATCAGCCCCAGCATTTT	CASSRTDSNQPQHF
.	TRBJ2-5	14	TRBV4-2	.	TGTGCCAGCAGCCAAGATATAAGGGGGGAGACCCAGTACTTC	CASSQDIRGETQYF
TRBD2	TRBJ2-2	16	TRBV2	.	TGTGCCAGCAGTGGGGGGGGAGGGCCGCACACCGGGGAGCTGTTTTTT	CASSGGGGPHTGELFF
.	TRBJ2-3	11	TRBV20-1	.	TGCAGTGCCATCAAAACAGATACGCAGTATTTT	CSAIKTDTQYF
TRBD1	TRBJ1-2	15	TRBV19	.	TGTGCCAGTAGGGCACCGGGACAGGGATTGTATGGCTACACCTTC	CASRAPGQGLYGYTF
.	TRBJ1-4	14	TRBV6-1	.	TGTGCCAGCACCGGAGGGGGGGTGGGTGAAAAACTGTTTTTT	CASTGGGVGEKLFF
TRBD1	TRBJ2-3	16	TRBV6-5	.	TGTGCCAGCAGTTACTTGACAGGGCCGACCACAGATACGCAGTATTTT	CASSYLTGPTTDTQYF
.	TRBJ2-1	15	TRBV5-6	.	TGTGCCAGCAGCTTGCGCACCGCAGGGCCCAATGAGCAGTTCTTC	CASSLRTAGPNEQFF
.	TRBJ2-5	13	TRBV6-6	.	TGTGCCACCAAACGACAGAGCCAAGAGACCCAGTACTTC	CATKRQSQETQYF
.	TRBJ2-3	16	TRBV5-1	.	TGCGCCAGCAGCAACGGGATTCTCCTTAGCACAGATACGCAGTATTTT	CASSNGILLSTDTQYF
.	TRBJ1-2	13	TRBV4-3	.	TGCGCCAGCAGCCAAGACAGGAACTATGGCTACACCTTC	CASSQDRNYGYTF
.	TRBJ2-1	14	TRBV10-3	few	TGTGCCATCAGTACACAGGTGGGCTACAATGAGCAGTTCTTC	CAISTQVGYNEQFF
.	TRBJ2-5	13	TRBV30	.	TGTGCCTGGAGTTACAGCCGGCAAGAGACCCAGTACTTC	CAWSYSRQETQYF
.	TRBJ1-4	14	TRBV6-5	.	TGTGCCAGCAGCGGGGCCTCAGCGGGTGAAAAACTGTTTTTT	CASSGASAGEKLFF
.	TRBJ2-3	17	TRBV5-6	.	TGTGCCAGCAGCCCCGTAAAGACACCGACACCCACAGATACGCAGTATTTT	CASSPVKTPTPTDTQYF
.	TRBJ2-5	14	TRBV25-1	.	TGTGCCAGCAGTGAATCCACGCTAAGTCGGACCCAGTACTTC	CASSESTLSRTQYF
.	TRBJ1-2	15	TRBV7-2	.	TGTGCCAGCAGCTCCCGGGACGGGAGTAACTATGGCTACACCTTC	CASSSRDGSNYGYTF
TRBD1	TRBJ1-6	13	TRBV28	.	TGTGCCACCATGATCGGGACAGCCTTACCCCTCCACTTT	CATMIGTALPLHF
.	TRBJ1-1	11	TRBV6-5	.	TGTGCCAGCGTTAGGGGCTCTGAAGCTTTCTTT	CASVRGSEAFF
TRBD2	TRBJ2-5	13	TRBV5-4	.	TGTGCCAGCAGCTTGGCAAGGGAGGGAACCCAGTACTTC	CASSLAREGTQYF
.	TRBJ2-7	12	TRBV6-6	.	TGTGCCAGCAGCCACGGAGGGCTCGAGCAGTACTTC	CASSHGGLEQYF
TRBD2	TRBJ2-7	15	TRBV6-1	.	TGTGCCAGCAGTGGAAGGACTAGCGGCTCCTACGAGCAGTACTTC	CASSGRTSGSYEQYF
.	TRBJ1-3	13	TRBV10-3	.	TGTGCCATCCGCGGGGGACTGGAAAACACCATATATTTT	CAIRGGLENTIYF
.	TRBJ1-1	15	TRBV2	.	TGTGCCAGCACGGTGAGATCAGAGGAGAACACTGAAGCTTTCTTT	CASTVRSEENTEAFF
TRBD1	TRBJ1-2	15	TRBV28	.	TGTGCCAGCAGTTCGCCCTGGACAGGGGATTATGGCTACACCTTC	CASSSPWTGDYGYTF
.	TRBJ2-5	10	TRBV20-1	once	TGCAGTGCCCTTGTGGAGACCCAGTACTTC	CSALVETQYF
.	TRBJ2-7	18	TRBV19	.	TGTGCCAGTAGTTCCCTAGCATCGGAGCCCTATAACTCCTACGAGCAGTACTTC	CASSSLASEPYNSYEQYF
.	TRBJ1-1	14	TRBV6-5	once	TGTGCCAGCAGTTACTCGAGCTGGAACACTGAAGCTTTCTTT	CASSYSSWNTEAFF
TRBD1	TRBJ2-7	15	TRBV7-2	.	TGTGCCAGCAGCCCCCAGGGGGCCCTCCTATACGAGCAGTACTTC	CASSPQGALLYEQYF
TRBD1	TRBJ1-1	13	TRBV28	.	TGTGCCAGCAGGGGACAGGGAGGCACTGAAGCTTTCTTT	CASRGQGGTEAFF
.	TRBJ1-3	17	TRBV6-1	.	TGTGCCAGCAGTGAAAACCAGCGGGGGCTGCGGGGAAACACCATATATTTT	CASSENQRGLRGNTIYF
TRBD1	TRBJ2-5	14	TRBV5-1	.	TGCGCCAGCAGCTCGGGACAGAATCAAGAGACCCAGTACTTC	CASSSGQNQETQYF
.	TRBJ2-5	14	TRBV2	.	TGTGCCAGCACGCTATCAAGGGGTGGAAAGACCCAGTACTTC	CASTLSRGGKTQYF
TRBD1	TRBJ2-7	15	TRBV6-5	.	TGTGCCAGCAGCCGGACAGGGGTCGCTAAGTACGAGCAGTACTTC	CASSRTGVAKYEQYF
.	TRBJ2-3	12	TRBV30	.	TGTGCCTGGAGAATGGGCTCAGATACGCAGTATTTT	CAWRMGSDTQYF
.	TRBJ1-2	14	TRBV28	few	TGTGCCAGCAGTTTCGTCGCCGGGACAAGTGGCTACACCTTC	CASSFVAGTSGYTF
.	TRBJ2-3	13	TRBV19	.	TGTGCCAGTAGTAACCGAAGCCCAGATACGCAGTATTTT	CASSNRSPDTQYF
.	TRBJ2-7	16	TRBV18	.	TGTGCCAGCTCTCGGGACTTCTCCCTGGAGACCTACGAGCAGTACTTC	CASSRDFSLETYEQYF
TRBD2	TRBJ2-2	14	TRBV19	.	TGTGCCAGTAGTATGACGGGGGGCACCGGGGAGCTGTTTTTT	CASSMTGGTGELFF
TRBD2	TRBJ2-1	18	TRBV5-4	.	TGTGCCAGCAGCTTCGGGACTAGCGGGAGTTTACCCTACAATGAGCAGTTCTTC	CASSFGTSGSLPYNEQFF
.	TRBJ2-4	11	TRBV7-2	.	TGTGCCAGCAGCTCGGTTGACATTCAGTACTTC	CASSSVDIQYF
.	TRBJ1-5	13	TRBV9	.	TGTGCCAGCAGCGTAGCAGGGTCCCAGCCCCAGCATTTT	CASSVAGSQPQHF
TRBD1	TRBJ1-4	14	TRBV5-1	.	TGCGCCAGCAGGCGACAGGGGGCAGCTGAAAAACTGTTTTTT	CASRRQGAAEKLFF
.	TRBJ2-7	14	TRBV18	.	TGTGCCAGCTCACCACCGAGCCTTCCCGGAGAAAAGTACTTC	CASSPPSLPGEKYF